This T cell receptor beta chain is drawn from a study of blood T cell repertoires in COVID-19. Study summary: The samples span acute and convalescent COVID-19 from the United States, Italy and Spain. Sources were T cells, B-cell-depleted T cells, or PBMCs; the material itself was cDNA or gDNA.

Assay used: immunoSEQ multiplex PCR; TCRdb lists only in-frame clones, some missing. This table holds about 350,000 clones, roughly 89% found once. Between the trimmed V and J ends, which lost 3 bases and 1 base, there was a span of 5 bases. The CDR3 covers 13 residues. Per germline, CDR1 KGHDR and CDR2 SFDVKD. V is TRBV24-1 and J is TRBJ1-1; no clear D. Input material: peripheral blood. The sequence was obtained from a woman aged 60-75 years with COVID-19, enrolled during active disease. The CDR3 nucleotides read TGTGCCACCAGTGATGTAGAGAACACTGAAGCTTTCTTT. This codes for CATSDVENTEAFF.